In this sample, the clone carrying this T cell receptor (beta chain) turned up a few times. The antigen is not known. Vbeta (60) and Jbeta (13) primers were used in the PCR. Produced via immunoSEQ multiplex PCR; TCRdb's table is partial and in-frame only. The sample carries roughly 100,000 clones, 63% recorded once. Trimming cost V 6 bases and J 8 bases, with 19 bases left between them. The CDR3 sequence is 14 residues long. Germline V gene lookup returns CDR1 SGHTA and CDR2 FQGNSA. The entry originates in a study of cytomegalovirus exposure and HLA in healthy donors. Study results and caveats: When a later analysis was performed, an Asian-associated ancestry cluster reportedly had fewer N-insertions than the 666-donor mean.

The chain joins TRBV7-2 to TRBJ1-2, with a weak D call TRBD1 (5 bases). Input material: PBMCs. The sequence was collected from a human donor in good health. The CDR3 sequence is CASSLPPGVSGYTF. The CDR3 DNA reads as TGTGCCAGCAGTCTCCCGCCGGGGGTCTCCGGCTACACCTTC. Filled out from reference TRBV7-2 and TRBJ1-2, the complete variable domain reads GAGVSQSPSNKVTEKGKDVELRCDPISGHTALYWYRQSLGQGLEFLIYFQGNSAPDKSGLPSDRFSAERTGGSVSTLTIQRTQQEDSAVYLCASSLPPGVSGYTFGSGTRLTVV.